The T cell receptor beta chain described here comes from a study of blood T cell repertoires in COVID-19. The germline CDR1 and CDR2 sequences are MNHEY and SVGAGI. The CDR3 contains 14 residues. The V gene lost 5 bases and the J gene lost 3 bases, with 12 bases spanning the gap. How the authors handled the data: Reference gene primers were amplified, and this amplification served to estimate nucleated cell counts. Here immunoSEQ multiplex PCR was the method, and the copy in TCRdb shows in-frame clones only, minus some. V and J calls and clone size are as listed in that table; D and trimming were resolved from the DNA. The data hold approximately 130,000 clones, with over 80% observed a single time. The study drew participants aged roughly 18 to 89 years from approximately 25 US areas. Cohorts were determined from participant-reported clinical history.

The receptor was isolated from a man aged 30 to 45 who had recovered from COVID-19. Specimen: PBMCs or T cells enriched from blood (not recorded which). The chain employs TRBV6-5 and TRBJ2-3, with D possibly matching TRBD2 (6 bases). The CDR3 protein is CASSRTILTDTQYF. The CDR3 region has the DNA TGTGCCAGCAGTAGGACTATACTAACAGATACGCAGTATTTT.